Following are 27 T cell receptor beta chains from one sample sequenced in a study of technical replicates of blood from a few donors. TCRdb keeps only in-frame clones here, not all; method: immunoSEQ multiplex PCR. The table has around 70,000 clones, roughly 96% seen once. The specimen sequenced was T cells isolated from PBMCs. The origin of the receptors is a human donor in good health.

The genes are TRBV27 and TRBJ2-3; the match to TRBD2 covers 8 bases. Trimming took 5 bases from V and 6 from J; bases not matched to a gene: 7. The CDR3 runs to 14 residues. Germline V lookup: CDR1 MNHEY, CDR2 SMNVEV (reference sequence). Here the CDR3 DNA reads TGTGCCAGCAGTCCGGGACTAGGAGGGGATACGCAGTATTTT. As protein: CASSPGLGGDTQYF.

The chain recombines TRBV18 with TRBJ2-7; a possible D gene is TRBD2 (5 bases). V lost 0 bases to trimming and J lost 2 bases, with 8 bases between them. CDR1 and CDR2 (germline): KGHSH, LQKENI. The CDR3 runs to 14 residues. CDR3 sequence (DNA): TGTGCCAGCTCACCACCGAGGGTCCCCTACGAGCAGTACTTC. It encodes CASSPPRVPYEQYF.

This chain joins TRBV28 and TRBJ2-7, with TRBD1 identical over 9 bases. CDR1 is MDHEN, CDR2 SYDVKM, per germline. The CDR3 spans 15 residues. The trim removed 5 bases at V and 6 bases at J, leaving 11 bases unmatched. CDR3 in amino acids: CASSLPGTGPIEQYF. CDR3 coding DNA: TGTGCCAGCAGTCTTCCCGGGACAGGGCCGATCGAGCAGTACTTC.

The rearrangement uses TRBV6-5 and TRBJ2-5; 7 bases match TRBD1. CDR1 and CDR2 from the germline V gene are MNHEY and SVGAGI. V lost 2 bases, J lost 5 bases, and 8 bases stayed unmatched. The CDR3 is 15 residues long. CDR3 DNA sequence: TGTGCCAGCAGTTACGAAGGGGGCCGGTGGGAGACCCAGTACTTC. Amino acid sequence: CASSYEGGRWETQYF.

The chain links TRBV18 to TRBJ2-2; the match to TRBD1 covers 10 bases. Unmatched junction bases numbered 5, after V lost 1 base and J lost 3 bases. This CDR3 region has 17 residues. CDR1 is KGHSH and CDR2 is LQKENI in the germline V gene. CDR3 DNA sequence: TGTGCCAGCTCACCACGAGGACAGGGGGAAGACACCGGGGAGCTGTTTTTT. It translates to CASSPRGQGEDTGELFF.

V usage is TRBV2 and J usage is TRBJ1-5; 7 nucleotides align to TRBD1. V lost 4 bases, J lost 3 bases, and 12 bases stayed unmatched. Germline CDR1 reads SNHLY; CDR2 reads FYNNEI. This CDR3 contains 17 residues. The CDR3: CASSATWQGEYNQPQHF. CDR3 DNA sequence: TGTGCCAGCAGTGCGACGTGGCAGGGGGAGTACAATCAGCCCCAGCATTTT.

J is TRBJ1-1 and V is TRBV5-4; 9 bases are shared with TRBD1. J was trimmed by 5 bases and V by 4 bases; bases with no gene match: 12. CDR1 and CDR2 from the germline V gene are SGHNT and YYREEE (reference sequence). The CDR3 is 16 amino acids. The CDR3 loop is CASSPSGQGRRTEAFF. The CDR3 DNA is TGTGCCAGCAGCCCTTCGGGACAGGGAAGGAGGACTGAAGCTTTCTTT.

In DNA form, the CDR3 reads TGCGCCAGCAGCTTGGTAGGGGATACTAATGAAAAACTGTTTTTT. It codes for CASSLVGDTNEKLFF. This rearrangement joins TRBV5-1 to TRBJ1-4; tentatively, D is TRBD1 (5 bases). The CDR3 has 15 amino acids. The germline gives CDR1 SGHRS, CDR2 YFSETQ. V lost 0 bases, J lost 2 bases, and 8 bases lay in between. Based on the CDR3 plus reference TRBV5-1 and TRBJ1-4, the full variable domain is KAGVTQTPRYLIKTRGQQVTLSCSPISGHRSVSWYQQTPGQGLQFLFEYFSETQRNKGNFPGRFSGRQFSNSRSEMNVSTLELGDSALYLCASSLVGDTNEKLFFGSGTQLSVL.

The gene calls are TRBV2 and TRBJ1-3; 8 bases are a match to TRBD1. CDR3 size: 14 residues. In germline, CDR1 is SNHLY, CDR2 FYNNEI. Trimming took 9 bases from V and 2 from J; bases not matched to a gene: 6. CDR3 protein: CARARTGPGNTIYF. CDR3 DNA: TGTGCCAGAGCCAGGACAGGGCCTGGAAACACCATATATTTT.

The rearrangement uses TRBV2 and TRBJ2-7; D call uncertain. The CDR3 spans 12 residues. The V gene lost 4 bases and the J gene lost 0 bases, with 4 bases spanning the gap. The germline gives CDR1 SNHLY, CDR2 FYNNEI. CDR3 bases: TGTGCCAGCAGTGGACACTCCTACGAGCAGTACTTC. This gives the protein CASSGHSYEQYF. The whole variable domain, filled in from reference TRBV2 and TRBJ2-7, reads EPEVTQTPSHQVTQMGQEVILRCVPISNHLYFYWYRQILGQKVEFLVSFYNNEISEKSEIFDDQFSVERPDGSNFTLKIRSTKLEDSAMYFCASSGHSYEQYFGPGTRLTVT.

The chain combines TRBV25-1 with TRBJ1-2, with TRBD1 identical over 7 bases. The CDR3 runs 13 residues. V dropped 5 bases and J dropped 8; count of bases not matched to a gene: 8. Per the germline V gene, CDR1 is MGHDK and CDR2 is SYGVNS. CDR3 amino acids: CASSRGPGYGYTF. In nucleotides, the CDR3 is TGTGCCAGCAGTAGGGGGCCAGGGTACGGCTACACCTTC.

The CDR3 DNA reads as TGTGCCAGTAGTATTGGTCAGAATTTCTACAATGAGCAGTTCTTC. The encoded protein is CASSIGQNFYNEQFF. The V call is TRBV19, the J call TRBJ2-1, with D unresolved. V lost 3 bases to trimming and J lost 3 bases, with 12 bases between them. The CDR3 covers 15 residues. Germline V lookup: CDR1 LNHDA, CDR2 SQIVND (reference sequence).

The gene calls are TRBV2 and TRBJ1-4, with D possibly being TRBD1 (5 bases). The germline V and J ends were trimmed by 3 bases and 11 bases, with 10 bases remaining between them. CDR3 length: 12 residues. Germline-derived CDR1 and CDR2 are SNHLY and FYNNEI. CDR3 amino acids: CASSDRGEKLFF. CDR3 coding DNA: TGTGCCAGCAGTGATCGGGGGGAGAAACTGTTTTTT.

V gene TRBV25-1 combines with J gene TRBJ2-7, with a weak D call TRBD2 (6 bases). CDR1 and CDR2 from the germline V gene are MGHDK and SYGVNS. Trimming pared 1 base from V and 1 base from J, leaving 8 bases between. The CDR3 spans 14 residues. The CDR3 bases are TGTGCCAGCAGTGAATCGGGACTTTCCTACGAGCAGTACTTC. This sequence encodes CASSESGLSYEQYF.

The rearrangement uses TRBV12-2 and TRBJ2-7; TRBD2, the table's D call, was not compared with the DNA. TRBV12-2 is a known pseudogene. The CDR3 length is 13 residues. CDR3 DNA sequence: TGTGCAACCCGGAGGTTCTTCTCCTACGAGCAGTACTTC. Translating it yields CATRRFFSYEQYF.

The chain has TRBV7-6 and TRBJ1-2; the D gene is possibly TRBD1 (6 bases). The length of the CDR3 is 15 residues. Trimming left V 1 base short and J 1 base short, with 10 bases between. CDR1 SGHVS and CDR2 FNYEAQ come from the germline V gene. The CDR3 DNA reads TGTGCCAGCAGCTTAGAATCAGGGGTTAACTATGGCTACACCTTC. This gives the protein CASSLESGVNYGYTF. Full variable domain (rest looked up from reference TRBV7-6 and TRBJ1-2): GAGVSQSPRYKVTKRGQDVALRCDPISGHVSLYWYRQALGQGPEFLTYFNYEAQQDKSGLPNDRFSAERPEGSISTLTIQRTEQRDSAMYRCASSLESGVNYGYTFGSGTRLTVV.

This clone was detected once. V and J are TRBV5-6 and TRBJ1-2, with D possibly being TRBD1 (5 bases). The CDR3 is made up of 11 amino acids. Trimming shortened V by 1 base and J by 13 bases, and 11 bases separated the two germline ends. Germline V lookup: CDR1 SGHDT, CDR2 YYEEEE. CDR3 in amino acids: CASSLIQAITF. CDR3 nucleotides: TGTGCCAGCAGCTTGATACAGGCCATCACCTTC.

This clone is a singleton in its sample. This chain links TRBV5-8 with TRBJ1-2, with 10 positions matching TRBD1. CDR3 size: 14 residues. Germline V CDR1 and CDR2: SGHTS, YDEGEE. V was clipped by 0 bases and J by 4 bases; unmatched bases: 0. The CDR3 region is CASSLGTGGYGYTF. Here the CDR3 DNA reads TGTGCCAGCAGCTTGGGGACAGGGGGCTATGGCTACACCTTC.

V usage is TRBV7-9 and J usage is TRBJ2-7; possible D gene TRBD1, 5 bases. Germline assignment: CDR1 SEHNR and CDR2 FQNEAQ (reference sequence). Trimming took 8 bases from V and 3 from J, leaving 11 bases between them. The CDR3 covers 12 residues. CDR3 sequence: CASQGDHYEQYF. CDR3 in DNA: TGTGCCAGCCAAGGGGATCACTACGAGCAGTACTTC.

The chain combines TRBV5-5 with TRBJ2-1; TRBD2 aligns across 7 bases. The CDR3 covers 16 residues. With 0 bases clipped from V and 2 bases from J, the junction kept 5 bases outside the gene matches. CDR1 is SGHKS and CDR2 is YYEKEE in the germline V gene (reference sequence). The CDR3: CASSLDSGGAYNEQFF. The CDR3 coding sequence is TGTGCCAGCAGCTTGGACTCGGGGGGAGCCTACAATGAGCAGTTCTTC.

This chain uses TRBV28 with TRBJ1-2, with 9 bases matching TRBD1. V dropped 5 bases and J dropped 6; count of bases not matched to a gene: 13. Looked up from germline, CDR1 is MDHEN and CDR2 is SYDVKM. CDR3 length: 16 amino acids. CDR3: CASSPITGGGSNGYTF. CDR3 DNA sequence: TGTGCCAGCAGTCCCATCACAGGGGGCGGGAGTAATGGCTACACCTTC.

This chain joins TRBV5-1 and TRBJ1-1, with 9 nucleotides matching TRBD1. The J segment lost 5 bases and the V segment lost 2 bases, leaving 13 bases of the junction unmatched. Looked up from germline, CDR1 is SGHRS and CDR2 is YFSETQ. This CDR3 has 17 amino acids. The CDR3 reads CASSFKPSGTGMTEAFF. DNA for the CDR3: TGCGCCAGCAGCTTTAAGCCTTCCGGGACAGGGATGACTGAAGCTTTCTTT.

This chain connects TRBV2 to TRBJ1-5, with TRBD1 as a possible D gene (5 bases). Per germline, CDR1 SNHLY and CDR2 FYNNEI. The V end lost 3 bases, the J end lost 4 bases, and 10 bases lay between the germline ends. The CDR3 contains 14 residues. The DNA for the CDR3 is TGTGCCAGCAGTGACCGGGCAGGGAATCAGCCCCAGCATTTT. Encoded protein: CASSDRAGNQPQHF.

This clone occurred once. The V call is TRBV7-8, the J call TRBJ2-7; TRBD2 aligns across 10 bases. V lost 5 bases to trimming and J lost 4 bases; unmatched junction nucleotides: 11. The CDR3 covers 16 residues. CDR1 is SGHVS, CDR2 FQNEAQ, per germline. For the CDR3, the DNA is TGTGCCAGCAGCACCCTACTAGCGGGAAAAGTGTACGAGCAGTACTTC. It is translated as CASSTLLAGKVYEQYF.

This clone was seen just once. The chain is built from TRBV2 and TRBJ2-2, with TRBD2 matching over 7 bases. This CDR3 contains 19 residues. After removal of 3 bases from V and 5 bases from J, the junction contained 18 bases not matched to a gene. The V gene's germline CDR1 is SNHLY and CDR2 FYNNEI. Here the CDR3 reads CASSDSDSGTNPQTGELFF. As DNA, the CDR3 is TGTGCCAGCAGTGACTCCGATTCGGGGACTAACCCCCAAACCGGGGAGCTGTTTTTT.

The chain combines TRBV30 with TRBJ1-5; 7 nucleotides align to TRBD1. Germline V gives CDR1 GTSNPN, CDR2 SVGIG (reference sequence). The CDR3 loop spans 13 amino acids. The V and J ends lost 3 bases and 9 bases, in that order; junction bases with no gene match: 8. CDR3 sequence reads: CAWSAQGLGPQHF. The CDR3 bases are TGTGCCTGGAGCGCACAGGGGCTTGGGCCCCAGCATTTT.

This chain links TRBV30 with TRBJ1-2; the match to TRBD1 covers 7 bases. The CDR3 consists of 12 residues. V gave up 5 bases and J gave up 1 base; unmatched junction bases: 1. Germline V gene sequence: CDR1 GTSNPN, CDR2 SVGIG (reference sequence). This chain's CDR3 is CAWGTVNYGYTF. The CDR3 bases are TGTGCCTGGGGGACAGTTAACTATGGCTACACCTTC.